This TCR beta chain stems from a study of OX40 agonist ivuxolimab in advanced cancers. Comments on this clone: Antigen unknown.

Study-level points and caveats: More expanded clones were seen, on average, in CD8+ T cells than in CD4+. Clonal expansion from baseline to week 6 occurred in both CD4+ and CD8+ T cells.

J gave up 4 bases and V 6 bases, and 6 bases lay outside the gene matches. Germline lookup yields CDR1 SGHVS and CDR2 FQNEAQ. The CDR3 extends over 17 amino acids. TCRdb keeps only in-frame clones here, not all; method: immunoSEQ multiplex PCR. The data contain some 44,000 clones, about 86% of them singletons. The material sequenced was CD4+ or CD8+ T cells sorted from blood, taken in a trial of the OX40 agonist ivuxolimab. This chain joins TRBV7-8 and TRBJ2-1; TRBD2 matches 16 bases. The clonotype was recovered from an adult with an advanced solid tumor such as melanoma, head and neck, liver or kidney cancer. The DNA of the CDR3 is TGTGCCAGCAGGTCCGGGACTAGCGGGGGGGCATACAATGAGCAGTTCTTC. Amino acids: CASRSGTSGGAYNEQFF.